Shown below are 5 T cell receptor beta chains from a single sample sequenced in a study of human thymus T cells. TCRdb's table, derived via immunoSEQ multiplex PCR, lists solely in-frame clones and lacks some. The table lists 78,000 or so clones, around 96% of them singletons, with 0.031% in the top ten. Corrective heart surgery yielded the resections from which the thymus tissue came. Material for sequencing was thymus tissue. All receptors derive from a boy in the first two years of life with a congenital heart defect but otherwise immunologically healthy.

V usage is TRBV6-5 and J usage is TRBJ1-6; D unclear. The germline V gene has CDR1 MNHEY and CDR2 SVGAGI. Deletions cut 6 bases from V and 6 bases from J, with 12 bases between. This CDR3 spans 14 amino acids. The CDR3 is CASSRRLFNSPLHF. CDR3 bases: TGTGCCAGCAGCCGAAGACTTTTTAATTCACCCCTCCACTTT.

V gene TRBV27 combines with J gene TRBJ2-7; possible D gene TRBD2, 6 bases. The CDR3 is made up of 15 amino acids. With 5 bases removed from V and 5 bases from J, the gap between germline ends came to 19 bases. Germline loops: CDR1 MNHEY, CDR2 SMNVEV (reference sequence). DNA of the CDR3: TGTGCCAGCAGTCCATCAAGGAGGGCGGTCAACGAGCAGTACTTC. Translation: CASSPSRRAVNEQYF.

The CDR3 sequence is CASGSPPGQKRSNQPQHF. CDR3 nucleotide sequence: TGTGCTAGTGGTTCCCCTCCGGGACAGAAAAGGAGCAATCAGCCCCAGCATTTT. The chain links TRBV12-5 to TRBJ1-5; 7 bases are a match to TRBD1. Germline V gene data show CDR1 as LGHNT and CDR2 as FRNRAP. The CDR3 runs 18 residues. The J segment lost 1 base and the V segment lost 4 bases, leaving 13 bases of the junction unmatched.

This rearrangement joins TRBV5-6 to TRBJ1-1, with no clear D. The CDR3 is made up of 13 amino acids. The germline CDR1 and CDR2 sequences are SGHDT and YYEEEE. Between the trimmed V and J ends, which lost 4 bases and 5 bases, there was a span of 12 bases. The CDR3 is CASSTNRKTEAFF. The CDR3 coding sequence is TGTGCCAGCAGCACAAATCGAAAGACTGAAGCTTTCTTT.

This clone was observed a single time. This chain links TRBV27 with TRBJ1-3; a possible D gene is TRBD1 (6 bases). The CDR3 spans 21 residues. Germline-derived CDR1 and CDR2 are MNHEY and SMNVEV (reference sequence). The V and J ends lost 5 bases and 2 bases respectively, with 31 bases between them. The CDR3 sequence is CASSPRVSGHYSVFPGNTIYF. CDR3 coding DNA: TGTGCCAGCAGTCCGCGGGTTTCGGGACACTACTCCGTGTTTCCTGGAAACACCATATATTTT.